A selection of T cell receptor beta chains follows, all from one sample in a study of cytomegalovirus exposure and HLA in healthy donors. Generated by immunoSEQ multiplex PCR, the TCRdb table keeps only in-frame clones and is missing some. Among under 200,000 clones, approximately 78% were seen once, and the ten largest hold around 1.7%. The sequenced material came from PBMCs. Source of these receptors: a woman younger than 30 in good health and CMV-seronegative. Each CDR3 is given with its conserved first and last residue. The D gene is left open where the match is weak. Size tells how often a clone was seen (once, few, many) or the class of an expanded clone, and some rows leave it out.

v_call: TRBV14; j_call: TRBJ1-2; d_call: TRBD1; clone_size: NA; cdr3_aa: CASSQAGTGHHTF; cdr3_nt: TGTGCCAGCAGCCAAGCCGGGACAGGGCACCACACCTTC
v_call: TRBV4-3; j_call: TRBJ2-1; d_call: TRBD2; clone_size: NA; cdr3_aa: CASSQLTSGTWDEQFF; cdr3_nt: TGCGCCAGCAGCCAATTGACTAGCGGGACTTGGGATGAGCAGTTCTTC
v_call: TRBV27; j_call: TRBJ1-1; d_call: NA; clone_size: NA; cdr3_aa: CASSLLDRNTEAFF; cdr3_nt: TGTGCCAGTTCCCTACTGGACAGGAACACTGAAGCTTTCTTT
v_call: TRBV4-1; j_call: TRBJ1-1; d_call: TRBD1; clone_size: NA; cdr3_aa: CASSHSRQGGTEAFF; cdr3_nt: TGCGCCAGCAGCCATAGTCGGCAGGGGGGCACTGAAGCTTTCTTT
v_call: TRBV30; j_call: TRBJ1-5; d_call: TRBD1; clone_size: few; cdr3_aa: CAWSVNRGSNQPQHF; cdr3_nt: TGTGCCTGGAGTGTTAACAGGGGGAGCAATCAGCCCCAGCATTTT
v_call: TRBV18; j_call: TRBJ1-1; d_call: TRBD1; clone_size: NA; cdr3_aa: CASSPMAGGRTEAFF; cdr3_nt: TGTGCCAGCTCACCAATGGCAGGGGGAAGGACTGAAGCTTTCTTT
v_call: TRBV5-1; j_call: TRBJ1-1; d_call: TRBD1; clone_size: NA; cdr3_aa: CASSLGQGATEAFF; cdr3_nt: TGCGCCAGCAGCTTGGGACAGGGGGCCACTGAAGCTTTCTTT
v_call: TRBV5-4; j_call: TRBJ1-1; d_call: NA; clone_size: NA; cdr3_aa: CASSFSGTEAFF; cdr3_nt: TGTGCCAGCAGCTTTTCAGGGACAGAAGCTTTCTTT
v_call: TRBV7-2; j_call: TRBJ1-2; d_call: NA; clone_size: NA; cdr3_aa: CASSPPEDYGYTF; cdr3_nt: TGTGCCAGCAGCCCCCCCGAGGACTATGGCTACACCTTC
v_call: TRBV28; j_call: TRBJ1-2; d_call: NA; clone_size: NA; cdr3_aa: CASAYRINYGYTF; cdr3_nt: TGTGCCAGCGCGTACAGAATTAACTATGGCTACACCTTC
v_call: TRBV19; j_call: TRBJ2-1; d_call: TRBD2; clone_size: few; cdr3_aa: CASRPGLAGGNEQFF; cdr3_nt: TGTGCCAGTAGACCGGGACTAGCGGGGGGCAATGAGCAGTTCTTC
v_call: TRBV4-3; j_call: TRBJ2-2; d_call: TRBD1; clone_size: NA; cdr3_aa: CASTPGQTNTGELFF; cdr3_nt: TGCGCCAGCACTCCGGGACAGACGAACACCGGGGAGCTGTTTTTT
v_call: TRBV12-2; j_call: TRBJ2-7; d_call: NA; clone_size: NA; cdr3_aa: CASRLHNRREGRYLPYEQYF; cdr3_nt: TGTGCAAGTCGCTTACACAACCGGCGGGAGGGCCGCTACTTACCCTACGAGCAGTACTTC
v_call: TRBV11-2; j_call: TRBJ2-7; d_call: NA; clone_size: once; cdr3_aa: CASSFPHKPALEEQYF; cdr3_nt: TGTGCCAGCAGCTTTCCCCATAAACCCGCTCTGGAGGAGCAGTACTTC
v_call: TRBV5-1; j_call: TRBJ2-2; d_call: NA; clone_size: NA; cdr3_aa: CASSLVPGEMNTGELFF; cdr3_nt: TGCGCCAGCAGCTTGGTTCCAGGGGAGATGAACACCGGGGAGCTGTTTTTT
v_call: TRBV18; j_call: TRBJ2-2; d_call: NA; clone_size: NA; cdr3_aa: CASSFGITRGNTGELFF; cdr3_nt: TGTGCCAGCTCATTCGGGATTACTCGAGGAAACACCGGGGAGCTGTTTTTT
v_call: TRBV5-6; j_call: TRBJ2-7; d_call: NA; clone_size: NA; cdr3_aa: CASSLAVTGPYEQYF; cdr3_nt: TGTGCCAGCAGCTTGGCAGTTACAGGCCCCTACGAGCAGTACTTC
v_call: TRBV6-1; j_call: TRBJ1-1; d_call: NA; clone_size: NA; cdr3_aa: CVSSLTGSHTEAFF; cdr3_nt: TGTGTCAGCAGCTTGACAGGCTCACACACTGAAGCTTTCTTT
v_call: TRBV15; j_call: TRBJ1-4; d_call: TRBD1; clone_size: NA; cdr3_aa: CATSRARDRWSEKLFF; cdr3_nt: TGTGCCACCAGCAGAGCCCGGGACAGGTGGAGTGAAAAACTGTTTTTT
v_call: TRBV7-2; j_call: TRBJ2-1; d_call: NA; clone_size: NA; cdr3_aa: CASSILHNEQFF; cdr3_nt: TGTGCCAGCAGCATACTTCACAATGAGCAGTTCTTC
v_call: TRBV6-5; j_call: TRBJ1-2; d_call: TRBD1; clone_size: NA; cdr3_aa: CASSGTGDYGYTF; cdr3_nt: TGTGCCAGCAGCGGGACAGGGGACTATGGCTACACCTTC
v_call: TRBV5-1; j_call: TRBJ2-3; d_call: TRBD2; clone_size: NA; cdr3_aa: CASTSSSGWGPSTDTQYF; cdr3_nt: TGCGCCAGCACCTCGTCTAGCGGGTGGGGACCTAGCACAGATACGCAGTATTTT
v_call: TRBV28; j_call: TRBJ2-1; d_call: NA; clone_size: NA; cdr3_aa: CASSITQCNQFF; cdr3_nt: TGTGCCAGCAGCATCACACAATGTAACCAGTTCTTC
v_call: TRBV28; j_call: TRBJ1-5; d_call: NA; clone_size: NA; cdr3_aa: CASSTGFSNQPQHF; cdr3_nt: TGTGCCAGCAGCACAGGGTTTAGCAATCAGCCCCAGCATTTT
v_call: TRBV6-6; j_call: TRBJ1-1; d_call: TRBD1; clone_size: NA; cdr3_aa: CASSYTTGASVTEAFF; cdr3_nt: TGTGCCAGCAGTTATACTACAGGGGCCTCGGTCACTGAAGCTTTCTTT
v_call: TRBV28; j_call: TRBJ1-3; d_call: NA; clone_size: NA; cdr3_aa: CASSLYPGRSTIYF; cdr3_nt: TGTGCCAGCAGCCTATATCCGGGGAGAAGTACCATATATTTT
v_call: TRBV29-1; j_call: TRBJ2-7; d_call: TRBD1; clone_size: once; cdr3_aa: CSVGQGQYEQYF; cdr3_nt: TGCAGCGTGGGACAGGGGCAATACGAGCAGTACTTC
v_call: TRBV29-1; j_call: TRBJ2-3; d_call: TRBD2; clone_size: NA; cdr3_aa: CSVHHGVAGDIAYSTDTQYF; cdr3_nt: TGCAGCGTCCATCACGGAGTAGCGGGAGATATTGCGTATAGCACAGATACGCAGTATTTT
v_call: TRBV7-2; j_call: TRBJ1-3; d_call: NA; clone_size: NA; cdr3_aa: CASSFQIGGGNTIYF; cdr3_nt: TGTGCCAGCAGCTTCCAAATAGGAGGGGGAAACACCATATATTTT
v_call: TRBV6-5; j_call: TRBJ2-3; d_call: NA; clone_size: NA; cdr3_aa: CASSGLASTDTQYF; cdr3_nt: TGTGCCAGCAGTGGGTTAGCGAGCACAGATACGCAGTATTTT
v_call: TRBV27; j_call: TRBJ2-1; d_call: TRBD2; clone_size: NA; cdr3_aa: CASSFDGRRLYNEQFF; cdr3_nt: TGTGCCAGCAGTTTTGACGGGAGGAGGCTTTACAATGAGCAGTTCTTC
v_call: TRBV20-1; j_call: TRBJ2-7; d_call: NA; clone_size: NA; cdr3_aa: CSARADKKQYF; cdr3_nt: TGCAGTGCTAGGGCGGACAAGAAACAGTACTTC
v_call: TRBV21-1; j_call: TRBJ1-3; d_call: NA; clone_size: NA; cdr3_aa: CASSKKVQGWSGNTIYF; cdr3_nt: TGTGCCAGCAGCAAAAAAGTACAGGGGTGGTCTGGAAACACCATATATTTT
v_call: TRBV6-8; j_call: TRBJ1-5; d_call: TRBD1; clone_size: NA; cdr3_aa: CASSSGTGDIWPQHF; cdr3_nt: TGTGCCAGCAGTTCCGGGACAGGGGACATTTGGCCCCAGCATTTT
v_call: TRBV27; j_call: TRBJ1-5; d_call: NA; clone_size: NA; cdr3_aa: CASSLSGTGQPQHF; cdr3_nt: TGTGCCAGCAGTCTCTCAGGTACGGGGCAGCCCCAGCATTTT
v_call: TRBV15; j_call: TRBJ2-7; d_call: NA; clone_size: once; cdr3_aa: CATSRDGRPYEQYF; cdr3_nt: TGTGCCACCAGCAGAGATGGCAGGCCCTACGAGCAGTACTTC
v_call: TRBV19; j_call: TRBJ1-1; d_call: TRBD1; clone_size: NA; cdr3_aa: CASIPKGTGTTEAFF; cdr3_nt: TGTGCCAGTATCCCTAAAGGGACAGGGACTACTGAAGCTTTCTTT
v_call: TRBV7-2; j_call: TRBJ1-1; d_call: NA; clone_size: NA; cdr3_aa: CASSQDGANTEAFF; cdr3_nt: TGTGCCAGCAGCCAAGATGGAGCGAACACTGAAGCTTTCTTT
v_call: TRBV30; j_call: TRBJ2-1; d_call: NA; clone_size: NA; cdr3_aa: CAWRRVTHNEQFF; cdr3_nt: TGTGCCTGGAGGAGGGTAACGCACAATGAGCAGTTCTTC
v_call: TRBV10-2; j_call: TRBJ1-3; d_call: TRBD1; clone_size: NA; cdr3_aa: CASSQLTGVGNTIYF; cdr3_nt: TGCGCCAGCAGCCAGCTGACAGGGGTTGGAAACACCATATATTTT
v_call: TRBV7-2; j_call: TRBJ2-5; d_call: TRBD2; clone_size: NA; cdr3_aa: CASSPWTRTETQYF; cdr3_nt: TGTGCCAGCAGCCCCTGGACTAGAACAGAGACCCAGTACTTC
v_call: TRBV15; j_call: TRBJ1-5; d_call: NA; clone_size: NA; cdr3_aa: CATSRDNVGRELSNQPQHF; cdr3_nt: TGTGCCACCAGCAGAGATAATGTGGGCAGGGAATTAAGCAATCAGCCCCAGCATTTT
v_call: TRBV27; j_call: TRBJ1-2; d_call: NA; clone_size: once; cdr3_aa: CASSLYGRGLYGYTF; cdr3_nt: TGTGCCAGCAGTTTATATGGCAGGGGCCTCTATGGCTACACCTTC
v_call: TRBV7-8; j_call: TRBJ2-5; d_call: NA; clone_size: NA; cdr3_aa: CASSFGTPSETQYF; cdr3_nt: TGTGCCAGCAGCTTCGGGACTCCCTCCGAGACCCAGTACTTC
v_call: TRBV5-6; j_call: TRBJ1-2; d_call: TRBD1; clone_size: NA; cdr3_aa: CASSDPGTANYGYTF; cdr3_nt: TGTGCCAGCAGCGACCCTGGGACAGCTAACTATGGCTACACCTTC
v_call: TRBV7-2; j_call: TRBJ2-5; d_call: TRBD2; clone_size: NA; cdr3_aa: CASSLISGSAQTQYF; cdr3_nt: TGTGCCAGCAGCTTAATTAGCGGGAGTGCACAGACCCAGTACTTC
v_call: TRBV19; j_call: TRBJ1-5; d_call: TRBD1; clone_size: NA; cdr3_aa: CASSEGTGPNQPQHF; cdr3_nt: TGTGCCAGTAGTGAAGGGACAGGTCCTAATCAGCCCCAGCATTTT
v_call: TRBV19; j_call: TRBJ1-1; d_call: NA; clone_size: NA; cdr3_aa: CASRRAVGLNTEAFF; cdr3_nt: TGTGCCAGTAGGCGGGCCGTGGGATTGAACACTGAAGCTTTCTTT